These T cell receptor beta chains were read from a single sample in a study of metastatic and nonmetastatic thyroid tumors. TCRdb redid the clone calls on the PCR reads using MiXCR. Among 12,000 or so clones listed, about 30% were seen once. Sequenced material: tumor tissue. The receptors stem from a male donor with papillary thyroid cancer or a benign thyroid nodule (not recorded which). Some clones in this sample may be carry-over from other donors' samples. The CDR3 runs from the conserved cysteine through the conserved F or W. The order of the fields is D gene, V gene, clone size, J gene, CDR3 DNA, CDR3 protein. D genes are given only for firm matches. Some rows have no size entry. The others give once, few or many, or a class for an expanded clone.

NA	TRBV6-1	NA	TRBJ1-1	TGTGCCAGTGCAGAGGCGTTGGGTGACACTGAAGCTTTCTTT	CASAEALGDTEAFF
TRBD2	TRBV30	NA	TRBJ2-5	TGTGCCTGGAGACGGACTAGCGGGAGTGAGACCCAGTACTTC	CAWRRTSGSETQYF
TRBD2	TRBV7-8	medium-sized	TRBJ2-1	TGTGCCAGCAGCTTAGGACTAGCGGGAGGCCAATTATACAATGAGCAGTTCTTC	CASSLGLAGGQLYNEQFF
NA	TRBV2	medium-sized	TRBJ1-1	TGTGCCAGCAGTGCCCAAAAGGCGCAGACTGAAGCTTTCTTT	CASSAQKAQTEAFF
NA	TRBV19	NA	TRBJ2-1	TGTGCCAGTAGTCTGACAAGCTACAATGAGCAGTTCTTC	CASSLTSYNEQFF
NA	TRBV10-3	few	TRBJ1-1	TGTGCCATCAGCGGGGATCACAACACTGAAGCTTTCTTT	CAISGDHNTEAFF
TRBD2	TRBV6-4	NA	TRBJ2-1	TGTGCCAGCTCTAAGGGGGCTAGCGGGATCTATGAGCAGTTCTTC	CASSKGASGIYEQFF
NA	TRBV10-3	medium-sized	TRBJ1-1	TGTGCCATCAACCGGGACCCGACGGGGGGTGAAGCTTTCTTT	CAINRDPTGGEAFF
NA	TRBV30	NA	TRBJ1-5	TGTGCCTGGAGTAGGCAGGGTGGCAATCAGCCCCAGCATTTT	CAWSRQGGNQPQHF
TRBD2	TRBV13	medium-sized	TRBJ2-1	TGTGCCAGCAGCCCCAGAGGACTAGCGGGAGGGGTCTCCTACAATGAGCAGTTCTTC	CASSPRGLAGGVSYNEQFF
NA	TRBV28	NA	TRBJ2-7	TGTGCCAGCAGTTTTGCCTACGAGCAGTACTTC	CASSFAYEQYF
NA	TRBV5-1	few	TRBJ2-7	TGCGCCAGCAGCTTCAGGACGAGCTCCTACGAGCAGTACTTC	CASSFRTSSYEQYF
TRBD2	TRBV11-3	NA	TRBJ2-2	TGTGCCAGCAGCTCATTCTTCAGCGGGAGGGCCACAAGCACCGGGGAGCTGTTTTTT	CASSSFFSGRATSTGELFF
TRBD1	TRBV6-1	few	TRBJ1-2	TGTGCCAGCAGTGATATTTGGGACAGGACCTTCTATGGCTACACCTTC	CASSDIWDRTFYGYTF
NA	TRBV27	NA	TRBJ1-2	TGTGCCAGCAGTGCACGGACAGCCGAAGGGATCTATGGCTACACCTTC	CASSARTAEGIYGYTF
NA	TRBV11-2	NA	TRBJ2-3	TGTGCCAGCAGCTTAACCCTACAGGGATCGCAATTT	CASSLTLQGSQF
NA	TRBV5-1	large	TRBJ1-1	TGCGCCAGCAGCTTGGACCGGGGGTATATGAACACTGAAGCTTTCTTT	CASSLDRGYMNTEAFF
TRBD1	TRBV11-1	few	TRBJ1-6	TGTGCCAGCAGCTTGGAAAGGGGGCCTACGGATTCACCCCTCCACTTT	CASSLERGPTDSPLHF
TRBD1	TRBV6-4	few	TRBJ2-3	TGTGCCAGCAGTGACTCGACAGGGGGCGCAGATACGCAGTATTTT	CASSDSTGGADTQYF
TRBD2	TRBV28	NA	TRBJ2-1	TGTGCCAGCAGTGTAACGGGACTAGCGAATGAGCAGTTCTTC	CASSVTGLANEQFF
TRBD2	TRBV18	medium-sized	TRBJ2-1	TGTGCCAGCTCACCAATAGGACTAGCGGGAGGTGAGCAGTTCTTC	CASSPIGLAGGEQFF
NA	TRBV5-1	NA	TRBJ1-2	TGCGCCAGCAGCAGAGGACACACCGAGAGCTATGGCTACACCTTC	CASSRGHTESYGYTF
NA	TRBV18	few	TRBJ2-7	TGTGCCAGCTCACCTCCCTCTAGGGAGACTTACGAGCAGTACTTC	CASSPPSRETYEQYF
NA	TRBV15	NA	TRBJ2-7	TGTGCCACCAGCAGAGACAGGGACGAGCAGTACTTC	CATSRDRDEQYF
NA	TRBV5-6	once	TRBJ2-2	TGTGCCAGCAGCTTGGCCAGGTTGAACACCGGGGAGCTGTTTTTT	CASSLARLNTGELFF
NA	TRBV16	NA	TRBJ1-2	TGTGCCAGCAGCCCTGACAGGTTATCTAACTATGGCTACACCTTC	CASSPDRLSNYGYTF
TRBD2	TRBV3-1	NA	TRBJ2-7	TGTGCCAGCAGCCATGCGGGACTAGCGGGAGTAAAGCAGTACTTC	CASSHAGLAGVKQYF
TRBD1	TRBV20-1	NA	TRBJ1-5	TGCAGTGCTAGAGTACATAGGGCAGGGGGCTATCAGCCCCAGCATTTT	CSARVHRAGGYQPQHF
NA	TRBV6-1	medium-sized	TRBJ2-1	TGTGCCAGCAGCCAAGGGGGGATAACCTACAATGAGCAGTTCTTC	CASSQGGITYNEQFF
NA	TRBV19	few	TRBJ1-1	TGTGCCAGTGAAAATTGGGCGGCGGAAGCTTTCTTT	CASENWAAEAFF
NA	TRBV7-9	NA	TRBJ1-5	TGTGCCAGCAGCCTCAGCGGGGATCAGCCCCAGCATTTT	CASSLSGDQPQHF
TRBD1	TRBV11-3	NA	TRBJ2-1	TGTGCCAGCAGCTTAGGAGACAGGGATCAGTTCTTC	CASSLGDRDQFF
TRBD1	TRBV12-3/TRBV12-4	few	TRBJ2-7	TGTGCCAGCAGCCTGCTGGACAGGGAGAACGAGCAGTACTTC	CASSLLDRENEQYF
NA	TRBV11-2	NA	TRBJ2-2	TGTGCCAGCAGCTTATCCCCAGGGACCCACTCCGGGGAGCTGTTTTTT	CASSLSPGTHSGELFF
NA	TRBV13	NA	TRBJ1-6	TGTGCCAGCAGCTTAGGGGGTCTTTATTCACCCCTCCACTTT	CASSLGGLYSPLHF
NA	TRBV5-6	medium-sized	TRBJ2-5	TGTGCCAGCAGCTTGCGCAGACCAGTTAAAGAGACCCAGTACTTC	CASSLRRPVKETQYF
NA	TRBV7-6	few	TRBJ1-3	TGTGCCAGCAGCTTAGGTTACGGGGGTGGAAACACCATATATTTT	CASSLGYGGGNTIYF
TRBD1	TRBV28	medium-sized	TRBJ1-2	TGTGCCAGCAGTGACCCAGGACAGGGGGCGGAAGGCTACACCTTC	CASSDPGQGAEGYTF
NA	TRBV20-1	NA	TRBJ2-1	TGCAGTGCTTCCCGGCCCGAAAGCAATGAGCAGTTCTTC	CSASRPESNEQFF
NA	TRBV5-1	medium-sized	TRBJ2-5	TGCGCCAGCAGCTTGGATACCCAACGTCTGACCCAGTACTTC	CASSLDTQRLTQYF